These T cell receptor beta chains were read from a single sample in a study of blood T cell repertoires in COVID-19. Sequenced by immunoSEQ multiplex PCR; TCRdb stores in-frame clones only, minus some. The table includes hundreds of thousands of clones, approximately 89% detected once. Sequencing was performed on PBMCs or T cells enriched from blood (not recorded which). All receptors come from a woman between 40 and 55 years old with acute COVID-19. Each CDR3 is given with its conserved first and last residue. Each record gives: D gene, clone size, J gene, V gene, CDR3 DNA, CDR3 protein. A D gene is named only where the DNA matches it firmly. Size is stated for part of the rows, as once, few or many counts, or as a class when the clone is expanded.

d_gene: TRBD1; abundance: once; j_gene: TRBJ1-3; v_gene: TRBV10-1; CDR3nt: TGCGCCAGCAGTCCGACAGGGAAGGACGGAAACACCATATATTTT; CDR3aa: CASSPTGKDGNTIYF
d_gene: -; abundance: few; j_gene: TRBJ2-1; v_gene: TRBV24-1; CDR3nt: TGTGCCACCAGGGGATCAGGGGATGAGCAGTTCTTC; CDR3aa: CATRGSGDEQFF
d_gene: -; abundance: -; j_gene: TRBJ2-2; v_gene: TRBV6-5; CDR3nt: TGTGCCAGCAGTTACTCGACGGGGGGCGGCGGGGAGCTGTTTTTT; CDR3aa: CASSYSTGGGGELFF
d_gene: TRBD2; abundance: -; j_gene: TRBJ2-1; v_gene: TRBV27; CDR3nt: TGTGCCAGCAGTCCAAGACTAGCGGGAGAGAGGGATGAGCAGTTCTTC; CDR3aa: CASSPRLAGERDEQFF
d_gene: TRBD2; abundance: -; j_gene: TRBJ2-1; v_gene: TRBV19; CDR3nt: TGTGCCAGTAGTATAACCCCATTAGCGGGATCCTACAATGAGCAGTTCTTC; CDR3aa: CASSITPLAGSYNEQFF
d_gene: TRBD2; abundance: once; j_gene: TRBJ2-2; v_gene: TRBV7-9; CDR3nt: TGTGCCAGCAGCTTAGGTTCTAGCGGGATCACCGGGGAGCTGTTTTTT; CDR3aa: CASSLGSSGITGELFF
d_gene: TRBD1; abundance: -; j_gene: TRBJ1-5; v_gene: TRBV5-6; CDR3nt: TGTGCCAGCAGCTATTTTGACAGGGAACCCAATCAGCCCCAGCATTTT; CDR3aa: CASSYFDREPNQPQHF
d_gene: -; abundance: -; j_gene: TRBJ1-4; v_gene: TRBV5-4; CDR3nt: TGTGCCAGCAGCTTGGGGGGCACAGGGACAACTAATGAAAAACTGTTTTTT; CDR3aa: CASSLGGTGTTNEKLFF
d_gene: TRBD2; abundance: -; j_gene: TRBJ2-1; v_gene: TRBV5-1; CDR3nt: TGCGCCAGCAGCTTGGTAGGTAGCGGGAGGAATGAGCAGTTCTTC; CDR3aa: CASSLVGSGRNEQFF
d_gene: -; abundance: many; j_gene: TRBJ2-3; v_gene: TRBV14; CDR3nt: TGTGCCAGCAGCCAAATTGCGGGAAGCGGAGATACGCAGTATTTT; CDR3aa: CASSQIAGSGDTQYF
d_gene: TRBD1; abundance: -; j_gene: TRBJ1-2; v_gene: TRBV24-1; CDR3nt: TGTGCCACCAGTGATCATTCCGGGACAGGGGACGGCTACACCTTC; CDR3aa: CATSDHSGTGDGYTF
d_gene: TRBD1; abundance: -; j_gene: TRBJ2-7; v_gene: TRBV6-1; CDR3nt: TGTGCCAGCAGTGAAGGTACGGGACAGGGATCCTACGAGCAGTACTTC; CDR3aa: CASSEGTGQGSYEQYF
d_gene: -; abundance: -; j_gene: TRBJ2-1; v_gene: TRBV27; CDR3nt: TGTGCCAGCAGTAAACTAGCTTTCGGGCCCAATGAGCAGTTCTTC; CDR3aa: CASSKLAFGPNEQFF
d_gene: TRBD1; abundance: -; j_gene: TRBJ1-6; v_gene: TRBV19; CDR3nt: TGTGCCAGTAGTCCTAGGACAGGGCAAAATTCACCCCTCCACTTT; CDR3aa: CASSPRTGQNSPLHF
d_gene: -; abundance: -; j_gene: TRBJ1-6; v_gene: TRBV19; CDR3nt: TGTGCCAGTAGAGAGACAGGCGGGGGTTCACCCCTCCACTTT; CDR3aa: CASRETGGGSPLHF
d_gene: -; abundance: -; j_gene: TRBJ1-5; v_gene: TRBV5-8; CDR3nt: TGTGCCAGCAGCTTGTTATCGATCAGATCGAATCAGCCCCAGCATTTT; CDR3aa: CASSLLSIRSNQPQHF
d_gene: TRBD2; abundance: -; j_gene: TRBJ2-2; v_gene: TRBV7-3; CDR3nt: TGTGCCAGCAGCCCGATGGCGGGAGGGGGGACCGGGGAGCTGTTTTTT; CDR3aa: CASSPMAGGGTGELFF
d_gene: TRBD2; abundance: -; j_gene: TRBJ2-3; v_gene: TRBV27; CDR3nt: TGTGCCAGCAATATCCCGGGCCCTAGCGGGAGGGCCGGCACAGATACGCAGTATTTT; CDR3aa: CASNIPGPSGRAGTDTQYF
d_gene: -; abundance: -; j_gene: TRBJ1-5; v_gene: TRBV7-2; CDR3nt: TGTGCCAGCAGCTTAGTTCGGCAGGGCTCTCAGCCCCAGCATTTT; CDR3aa: CASSLVRQGSQPQHF
d_gene: TRBD2; abundance: once; j_gene: TRBJ2-1; v_gene: TRBV19; CDR3nt: TGTGCCAGTGGTGGACTAGGGGCCTCCTACAATGAGCAGTTCTTC; CDR3aa: CASGGLGASYNEQFF
d_gene: -; abundance: -; j_gene: TRBJ2-5; v_gene: TRBV19; CDR3nt: TGTGCCATCTCCAGACAGATTCAAGAGACCCAGTACTTC; CDR3aa: CAISRQIQETQYF
d_gene: TRBD1; abundance: -; j_gene: TRBJ1-3; v_gene: TRBV3-1/TRBV3-2; CDR3nt: TGTGCCAGCAGCCAAGGACCGACAGGGCTCGCTGGAAACACCATATATTTT; CDR3aa: CASSQGPTGLAGNTIYF
d_gene: TRBD1; abundance: once; j_gene: TRBJ1-1; v_gene: TRBV7-9; CDR3nt: TGTGCCAGCAGCCTAACAGGGGTGAACACTGAAGCTTTCTTT; CDR3aa: CASSLTGVNTEAFF
d_gene: TRBD2; abundance: few; j_gene: TRBJ2-3; v_gene: TRBV7-9; CDR3nt: TGTGCCAGCAGCTGGAGACTAGCGGGAGCCGGAGATACGCAGTATTTT; CDR3aa: CASSWRLAGAGDTQYF
d_gene: TRBD2; abundance: -; j_gene: TRBJ2-2; v_gene: TRBV9; CDR3nt: TGTGCCAGCAGCGTAGGGCTAGCGGGAGGGGAGCTGTTTTTT; CDR3aa: CASSVGLAGGELFF
d_gene: -; abundance: -; j_gene: TRBJ2-2; v_gene: TRBV7-2; CDR3nt: TGTGCCAGCAGCTCATTCACAGGCCCCGGGGAGCTGTTTTTT; CDR3aa: CASSSFTGPGELFF
d_gene: -; abundance: -; j_gene: TRBJ1-3; v_gene: TRBV5-5; CDR3nt: TGTGCCAGCAGCTTGGGGCCACCGGGGAAAACGCCCCCTGGAAACACCATATATTTT; CDR3aa: CASSLGPPGKTPPGNTIYF
d_gene: -; abundance: -; j_gene: TRBJ2-1; v_gene: TRBV9; CDR3nt: TGTGCCAGCAGCGTAGGTGATGGGGGCTACTACAATGAGCAGTTCTTC; CDR3aa: CASSVGDGGYYNEQFF
d_gene: -; abundance: -; j_gene: TRBJ1-3; v_gene: TRBV13; CDR3nt: TGTGCCAGCAGCTTATATGGCGGATCTGGAAACACCATATATTTT; CDR3aa: CASSLYGGSGNTIYF
d_gene: -; abundance: -; j_gene: TRBJ1-1; v_gene: TRBV27; CDR3nt: TGTGCCAGCAGCTACCTAGGGAGGAGAACTGAAGCTTTCTTT; CDR3aa: CASSYLGRRTEAFF
d_gene: TRBD1; abundance: -; j_gene: TRBJ1-5; v_gene: TRBV23-1; CDR3nt: TGCGCCAGCAGTCAGTGCTGGGACAGGGGCGGCGGTCAGCCCCAGCATTTT; CDR3aa: CASSQCWDRGGGQPQHF
d_gene: -; abundance: -; j_gene: TRBJ1-5; v_gene: TRBV19; CDR3nt: TGTGCCAGTAGCCCCTCCAGAAAGCCCCAGCATTTT; CDR3aa: CASSPSRKPQHF
d_gene: TRBD1; abundance: -; j_gene: TRBJ2-1; v_gene: TRBV12-5; CDR3nt: TGTGCTAGTGGTTCGGACAGGCGGAATGAGCAGTTCTTC; CDR3aa: CASGSDRRNEQFF
d_gene: -; abundance: many; j_gene: TRBJ1-5; v_gene: TRBV30; CDR3nt: TGTGCCTGGAGTGTACGCAGGGGTAACCAGCCCCAGCATTTT; CDR3aa: CAWSVRRGNQPQHF
d_gene: TRBD1; abundance: -; j_gene: TRBJ1-3; v_gene: TRBV13; CDR3nt: TGTGCCAGCAGCCCCCTAACAGGGGGGAAGGATTACTCTGGAAACACCATATATTTT; CDR3aa: CASSPLTGGKDYSGNTIYF
d_gene: TRBD1; abundance: -; j_gene: TRBJ2-2; v_gene: TRBV3-1/TRBV3-2; CDR3nt: TGTGCCAGCACCCTTGGGTGGCAGGACAGGGTCCCGGGGGAGCTGTTTTTT; CDR3aa: CASTLGWQDRVPGELFF
d_gene: TRBD2; abundance: -; j_gene: TRBJ2-1; v_gene: TRBV15; CDR3nt: TGTGCCACCAGCAGAGATCCAGCGGGAGGCAATGAGCAGTTCTTC; CDR3aa: CATSRDPAGGNEQFF
d_gene: -; abundance: -; j_gene: TRBJ1-6; v_gene: TRBV11-2; CDR3nt: TGTGCCAACGGGGCGGGGGTCCGGGCCTATAATTCACCCCTCCACTTT; CDR3aa: CANGAGVRAYNSPLHF
d_gene: TRBD2; abundance: -; j_gene: TRBJ2-1; v_gene: TRBV5-4; CDR3nt: TGTGCCAGCAGCTCCGGGACTAGCGGGATAGACAATGAGCAGTTCTTC; CDR3aa: CASSSGTSGIDNEQFF
d_gene: -; abundance: -; j_gene: TRBJ1-4; v_gene: TRBV7-5; CDR3nt: TGTGCCAGAAGCTTAGAGAAACGGGGTAAAGAAAAACTGTTTTTT; CDR3aa: CARSLEKRGKEKLFF
d_gene: -; abundance: -; j_gene: TRBJ2-5; v_gene: TRBV27; CDR3nt: TGTGCCAGCAGAGCCAGGGGTGGGAAAGAGACCCAGTACTTC; CDR3aa: CASRARGGKETQYF
d_gene: -; abundance: -; j_gene: TRBJ1-4; v_gene: TRBV7-2; CDR3nt: TGTGCCAGCAGCCCTGGGACAATCGATGAAAAACTGTTTTTT; CDR3aa: CASSPGTIDEKLFF
d_gene: TRBD1; abundance: -; j_gene: TRBJ1-1; v_gene: TRBV7-8; CDR3nt: TGTGCCAGCAGCCCAGGGGGGAGGCCTGAAGCTTTCTTT; CDR3aa: CASSPGGRPEAFF
d_gene: -; abundance: -; j_gene: TRBJ2-3; v_gene: TRBV5-8; CDR3nt: TGTGCCAGCAGCCCCGGGGTAGCTTCATTCTCAGATACGCAGTATTTT; CDR3aa: CASSPGVASFSDTQYF
d_gene: -; abundance: many; j_gene: TRBJ1-3; v_gene: TRBV10-2; CDR3nt: TGCGCCAGCAAACCAGGGTTCTCTGGAAACACCATATATTTT; CDR3aa: CASKPGFSGNTIYF
d_gene: TRBD1; abundance: -; j_gene: TRBJ2-7; v_gene: TRBV12-3/TRBV12-4; CDR3nt: TGTGCCAGCAGTCCACTCGACAGGGGGGAGCAGTACTTC; CDR3aa: CASSPLDRGEQYF
d_gene: -; abundance: -; j_gene: TRBJ1-1; v_gene: TRBV4-1; CDR3nt: TGCGCCAGCAGCCAAGACCCCCCGTCGACAGGGAACACTGAAGCTTTCTTT; CDR3aa: CASSQDPPSTGNTEAFF
d_gene: TRBD1; abundance: -; j_gene: TRBJ1-1; v_gene: TRBV18; CDR3nt: TGTGCCAGCTCACCACGGCAGGGGGCCTCGGGGAACACTGAAGCTTTCTTT; CDR3aa: CASSPRQGASGNTEAFF
d_gene: -; abundance: -; j_gene: TRBJ1-2; v_gene: TRBV13; CDR3nt: TGTGCCAGCAGCTTAGGGACAGGCAACTATGGCTACACCTTC; CDR3aa: CASSLGTGNYGYTF
d_gene: TRBD1; abundance: -; j_gene: TRBJ2-2; v_gene: TRBV5-1; CDR3nt: TGCGCCAGCAGCATCGGACAGGGGGCTTTTTCCGGGGAGCTGTTTTTT; CDR3aa: CASSIGQGAFSGELFF
d_gene: TRBD2; abundance: -; j_gene: TRBJ2-5; v_gene: TRBV5-1; CDR3nt: TGCGCCAGCAGCCCGGGACTAGTTTCTCAAGAGACCCAGTACTTC; CDR3aa: CASSPGLVSQETQYF
d_gene: TRBD2; abundance: -; j_gene: TRBJ2-7; v_gene: TRBV12-3/TRBV12-4; CDR3nt: TGTGCCAGCAGTTTTCGCGGGGGCTACGAGCAGTACTTC; CDR3aa: CASSFRGGYEQYF
d_gene: -; abundance: -; j_gene: TRBJ1-2; v_gene: TRBV3-1/TRBV3-2; CDR3nt: TGTGCCAGCAGCCAAGATACTGGGAGCTATGGCTACACCTTC; CDR3aa: CASSQDTGSYGYTF
d_gene: TRBD2; abundance: -; j_gene: TRBJ2-1; v_gene: TRBV9; CDR3nt: TGTGCCAGCAGCGTATACCCGGGAGGAAACAATGAGCAGTTCTTC; CDR3aa: CASSVYPGGNNEQFF
d_gene: -; abundance: -; j_gene: TRBJ1-4; v_gene: TRBV5-6; CDR3nt: TGTGCCAGCAGCATACGAGGAATCAATGAAAAACTGTTTTTT; CDR3aa: CASSIRGINEKLFF
d_gene: -; abundance: -; j_gene: TRBJ2-5; v_gene: TRBV6-5; CDR3nt: TGTGCCAGCAGTTACGGGGGCAGATCCCAAGAGACCCAGTACTTC; CDR3aa: CASSYGGRSQETQYF